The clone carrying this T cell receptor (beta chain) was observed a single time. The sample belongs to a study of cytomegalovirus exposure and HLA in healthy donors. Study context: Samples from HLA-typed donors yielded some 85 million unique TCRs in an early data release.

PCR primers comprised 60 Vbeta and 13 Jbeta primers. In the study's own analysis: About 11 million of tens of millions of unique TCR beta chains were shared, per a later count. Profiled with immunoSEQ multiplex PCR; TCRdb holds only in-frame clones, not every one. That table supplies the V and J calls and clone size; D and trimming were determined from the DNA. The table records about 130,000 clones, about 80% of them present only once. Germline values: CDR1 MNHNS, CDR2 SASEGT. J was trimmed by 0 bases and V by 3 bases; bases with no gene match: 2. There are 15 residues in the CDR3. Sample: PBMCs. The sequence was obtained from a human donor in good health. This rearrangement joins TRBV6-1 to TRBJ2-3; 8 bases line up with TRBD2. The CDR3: CASSDIAGSTDTQYF. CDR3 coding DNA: TGTGCCAGCAGTGACATAGCGGGGAGCACAGATACGCAGTATTTT.